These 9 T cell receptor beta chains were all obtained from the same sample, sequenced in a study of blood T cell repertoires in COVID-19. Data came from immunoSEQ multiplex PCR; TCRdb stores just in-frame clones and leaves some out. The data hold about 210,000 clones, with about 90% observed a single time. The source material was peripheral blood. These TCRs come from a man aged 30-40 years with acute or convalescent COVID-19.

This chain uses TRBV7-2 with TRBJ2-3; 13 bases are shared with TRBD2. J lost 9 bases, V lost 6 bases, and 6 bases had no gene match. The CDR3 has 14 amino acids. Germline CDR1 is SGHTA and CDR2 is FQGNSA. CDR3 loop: CASRLAGGRWTQYF. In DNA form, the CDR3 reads TGTGCCAGCAGACTAGCGGGGGGGCGGTGGACGCAGTATTTT.

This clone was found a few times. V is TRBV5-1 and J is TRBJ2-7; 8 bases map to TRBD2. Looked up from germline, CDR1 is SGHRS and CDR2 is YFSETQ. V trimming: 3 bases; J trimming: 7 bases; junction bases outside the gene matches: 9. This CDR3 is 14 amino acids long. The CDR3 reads CASSSAGGTIEQYF. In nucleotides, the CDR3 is TGCGCCAGCAGCTCGGCGGGGGGTACTATTGAGCAGTACTTC.

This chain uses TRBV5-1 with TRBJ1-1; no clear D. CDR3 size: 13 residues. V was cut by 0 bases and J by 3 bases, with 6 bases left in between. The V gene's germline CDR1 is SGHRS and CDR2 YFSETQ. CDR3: CASSLGGDTEAFF. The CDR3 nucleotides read TGCGCCAGCAGCTTGGGCGGGGACACTGAAGCTTTCTTT.

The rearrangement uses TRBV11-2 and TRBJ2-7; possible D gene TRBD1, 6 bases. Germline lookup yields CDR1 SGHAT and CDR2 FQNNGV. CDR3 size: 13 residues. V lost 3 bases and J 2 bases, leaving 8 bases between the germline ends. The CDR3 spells CASSLHRAYEQYF. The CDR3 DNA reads TGTGCCAGCAGCTTGCACAGGGCCTACGAGCAGTACTTC.

Written as DNA, the CDR3 is TGTGCCAGCAGCGCTAGCGGATTCAGTAACACACGCCAAGAGACCCAGTACTTC. This codes for CASSASGFSNTRQETQYF. The chain uses TRBV9 and TRBJ2-5, with 7 bases identical to TRBD2. The germline V gene encodes CDR1 SGDLS and CDR2 YYNGEE. This CDR3 is built from 18 residues. Trimming took 3 bases from V and 1 from J; bases not matched to a gene: 15.

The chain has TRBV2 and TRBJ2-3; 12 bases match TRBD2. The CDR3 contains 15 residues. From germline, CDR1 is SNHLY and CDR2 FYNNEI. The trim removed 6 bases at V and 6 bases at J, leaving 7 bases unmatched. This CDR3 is CASRKLAGGTDTQYF. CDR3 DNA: TGTGCCAGCAGGAAACTAGCGGGAGGAACGGATACGCAGTATTTT.

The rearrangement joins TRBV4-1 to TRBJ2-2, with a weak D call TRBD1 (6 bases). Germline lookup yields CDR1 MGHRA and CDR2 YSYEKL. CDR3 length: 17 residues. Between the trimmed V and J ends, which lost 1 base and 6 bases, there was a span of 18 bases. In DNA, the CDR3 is TGCGCCAGCAGCCAAGTATGGTGGGGGCCTTCCCCCGGGGAGCTGTTTTTT. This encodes CASSQVWWGPSPGELFF.

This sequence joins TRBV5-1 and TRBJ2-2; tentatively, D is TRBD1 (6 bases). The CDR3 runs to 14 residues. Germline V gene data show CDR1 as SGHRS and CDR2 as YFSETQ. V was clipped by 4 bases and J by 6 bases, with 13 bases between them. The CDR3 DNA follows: TGCGCCAGCAGCAGAGGACAGTTAGCCGGGGAGCTGTTTTTT. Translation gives CASSRGQLAGELFF. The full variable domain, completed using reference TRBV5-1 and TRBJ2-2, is KAGVTQTPRYLIKTRGQQVTLSCSPISGHRSVSWYQQTPGQGLQFLFEYFSETQRNKGNFPGRFSGRQFSNSRSEMNVSTLELGDSALYLCASSRGQLAGELFFGEGSRLTVL.

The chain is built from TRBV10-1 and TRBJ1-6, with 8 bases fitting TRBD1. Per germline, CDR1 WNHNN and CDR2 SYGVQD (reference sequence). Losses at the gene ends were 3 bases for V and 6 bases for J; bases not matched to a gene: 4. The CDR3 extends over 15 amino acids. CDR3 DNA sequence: TGCGCCAGCAGTGACTCACAGGGGGTTAATTCACCCCTCCACTTT. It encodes CASSDSQGVNSPLHF.